This T cell receptor (beta chain) comes out of a study of blood T cell repertoires in COVID-19. Germline CDR1 reads LGHNT; CDR2 reads FRNRAP. CDR3 length: 14 residues. V lost 1 base and J lost 3; bases outside the gene matches: 1. TCRdb keeps only in-frame clones here, not all; method: immunoSEQ multiplex PCR. The sample holds 25,000 to 30,000 clones, 65% to 70% seen once. The origin of this receptor is a human donor in a cohort sampled during active COVID-19. The source material was peripheral blood. The chain combines TRBV12-5 with TRBJ2-5; 8 bases line up with TRBD1. DNA for the CDR3: TGTGCTAGTGGTTTGGAGACAGGGGAAGAGACCCAGTACTTC. Protein product: CASGLETGEETQYF.